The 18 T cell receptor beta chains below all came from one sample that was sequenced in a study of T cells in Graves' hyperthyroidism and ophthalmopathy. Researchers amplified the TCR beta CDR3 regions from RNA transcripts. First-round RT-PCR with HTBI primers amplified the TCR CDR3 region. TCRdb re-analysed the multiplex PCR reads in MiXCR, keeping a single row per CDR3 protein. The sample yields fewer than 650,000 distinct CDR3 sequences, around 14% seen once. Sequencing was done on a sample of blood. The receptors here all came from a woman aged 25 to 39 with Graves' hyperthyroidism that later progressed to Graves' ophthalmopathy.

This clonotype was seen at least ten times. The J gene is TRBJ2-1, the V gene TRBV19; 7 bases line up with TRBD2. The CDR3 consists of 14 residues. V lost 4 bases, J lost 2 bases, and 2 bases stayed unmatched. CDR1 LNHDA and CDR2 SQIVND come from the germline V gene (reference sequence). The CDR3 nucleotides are TGTGCCAGTAGTAAAAGCGGGACCTACAATGAGCAGTTCTTC. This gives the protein CASSKSGTYNEQFF.

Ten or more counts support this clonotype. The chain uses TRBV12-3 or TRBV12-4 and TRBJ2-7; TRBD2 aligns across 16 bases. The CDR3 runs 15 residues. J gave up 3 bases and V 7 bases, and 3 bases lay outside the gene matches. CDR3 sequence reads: CASKGLAGGNYEQYF. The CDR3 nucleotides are TGTGCCAGCAAGGGACTAGCGGGAGGGAACTACGAGCAGTACTTC.

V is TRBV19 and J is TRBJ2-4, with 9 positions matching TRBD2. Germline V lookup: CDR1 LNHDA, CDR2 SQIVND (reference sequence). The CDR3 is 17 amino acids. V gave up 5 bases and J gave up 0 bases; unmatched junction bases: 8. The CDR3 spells CASSSLSGRKAKNIQYF. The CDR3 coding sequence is TGTGCCAGTAGTTCCCTGAGCGGGAGGAAAGCCAAAAACATTCAGTACTTC.

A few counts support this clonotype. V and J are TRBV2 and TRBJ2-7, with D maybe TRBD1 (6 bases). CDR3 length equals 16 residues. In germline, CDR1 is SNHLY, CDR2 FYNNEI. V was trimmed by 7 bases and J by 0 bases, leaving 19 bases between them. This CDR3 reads CASTSPYRDNSYEQYF. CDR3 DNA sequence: TGTGCCAGCACCAGCCCTTACAGGGATAACTCCTACGAGCAGTACTTC.

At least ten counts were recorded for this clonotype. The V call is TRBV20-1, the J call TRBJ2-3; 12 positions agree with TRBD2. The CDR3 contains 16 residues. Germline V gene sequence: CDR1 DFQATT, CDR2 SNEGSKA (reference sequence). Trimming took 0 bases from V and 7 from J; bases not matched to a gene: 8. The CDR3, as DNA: TGCAGTGCTAGAGATGGGCTAGCGGGAGGGGTAAATACGCAGTATTTT. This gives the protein CSARDGLAGGVNTQYF.

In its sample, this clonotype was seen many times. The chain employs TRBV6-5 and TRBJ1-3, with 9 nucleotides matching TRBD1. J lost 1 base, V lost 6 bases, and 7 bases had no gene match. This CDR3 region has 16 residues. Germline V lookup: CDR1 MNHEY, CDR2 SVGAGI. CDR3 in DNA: TGTGCCAGCAGCTTACAGGGGGCAATTTCTGGAAACACCATATATTTT. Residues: CASSLQGAISGNTIYF.

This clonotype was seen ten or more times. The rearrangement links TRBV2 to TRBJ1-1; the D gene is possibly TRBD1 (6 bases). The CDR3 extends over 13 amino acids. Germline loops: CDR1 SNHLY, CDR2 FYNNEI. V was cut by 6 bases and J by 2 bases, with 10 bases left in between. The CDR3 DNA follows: TGTGCCAGCAGCGGGACAATCAACACTGAAGCTTTCTTT. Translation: CASSGTINTEAFF. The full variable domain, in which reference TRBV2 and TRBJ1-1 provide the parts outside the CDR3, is EPEVTQTPSHQVTQMGQEVILRCVPISNHLYFYWYRQILGQKVEFLVSFYNNEISEKSEIFDDQFSVERPDGSNFTLKIRSTKLEDSAMYFCASSGTINTEAFFGQGTRLTVV.

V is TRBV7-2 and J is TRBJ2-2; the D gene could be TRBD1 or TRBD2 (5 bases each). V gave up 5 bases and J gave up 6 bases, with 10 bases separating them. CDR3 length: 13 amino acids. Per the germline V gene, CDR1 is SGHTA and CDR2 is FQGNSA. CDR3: CASSRDGPGELFF. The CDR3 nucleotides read TGTGCCAGCAGCCGGGACGGGCCCGGGGAGCTGTTTTTT. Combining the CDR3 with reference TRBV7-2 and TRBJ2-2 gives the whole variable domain GAGVSQSPSNKVTEKGKDVELRCDPISGHTALYWYRQSLGQGLEFLIYFQGNSAPDKSGLPSDRFSAERTGGSVSTLTIQRTQQEDSAVYLCASSRDGPGELFFGEGSRLTVL.

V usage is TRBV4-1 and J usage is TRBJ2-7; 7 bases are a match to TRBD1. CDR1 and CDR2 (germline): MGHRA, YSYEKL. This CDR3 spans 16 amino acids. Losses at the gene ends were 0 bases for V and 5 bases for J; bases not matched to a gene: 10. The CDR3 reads CASSQERQGSSHEQYF. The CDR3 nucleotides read TGCGCCAGCAGCCAAGAAAGACAGGGTAGTTCCCACGAGCAGTACTTC.

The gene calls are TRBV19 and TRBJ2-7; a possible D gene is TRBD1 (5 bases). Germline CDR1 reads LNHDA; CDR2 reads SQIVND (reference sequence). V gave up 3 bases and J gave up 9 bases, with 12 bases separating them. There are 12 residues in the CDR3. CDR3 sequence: CASSIDSFSQYF. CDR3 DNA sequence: TGTGCCAGTAGTATCGACAGTTTCTCGCAGTACTTC.

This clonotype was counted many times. The CDR3 sequence: CASSLGPPAGKTEAFF. DNA for the CDR3: TGTGCCAGCAGCTTAGGCCCCCCGGCGGGGAAGACTGAAGCTTTCTTT. This chain links TRBV11-2 with TRBJ1-1; D gene unclear. This CDR3 has 16 residues. The germline gives CDR1 SGHAT, CDR2 FQNNGV. Trimming removed 1 base from V and 5 bases from J, with 17 bases in between.

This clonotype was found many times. The CDR3 nucleotides read TGTGCCAGCAGCTTGGGGGGACAGGGGGCCGTCTACGAGCAGTACTTC. Protein sequence: CASSLGGQGAVYEQYF. The J gene is TRBJ2-7, the V gene TRBV7-2, with 12 bases identical to TRBD1. With 3 bases clipped from V and 3 bases from J, the junction kept 6 bases outside the gene matches. This CDR3 comprises 16 residues. Germline loops: CDR1 SGHTA, CDR2 FQGNSA.

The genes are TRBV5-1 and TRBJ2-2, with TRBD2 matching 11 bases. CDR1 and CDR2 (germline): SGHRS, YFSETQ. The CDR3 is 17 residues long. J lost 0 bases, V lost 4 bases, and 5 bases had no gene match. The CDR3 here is CASSLGTSGPNTGELFF. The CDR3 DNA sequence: TGCGCCAGCAGCCTCGGGACTAGCGGCCCGAACACCGGGGAGCTGTTTTTT.

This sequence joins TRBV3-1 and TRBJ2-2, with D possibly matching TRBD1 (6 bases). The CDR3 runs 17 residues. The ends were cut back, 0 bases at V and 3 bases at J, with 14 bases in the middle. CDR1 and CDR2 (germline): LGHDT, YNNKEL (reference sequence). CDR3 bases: TGTGCCAGCAGCCAAGATCGCGGACAGATATACACCGGGGAGCTGTTTTTT. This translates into CASSQDRGQIYTGELFF.

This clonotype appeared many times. In DNA form, the CDR3 reads TGTGCCAGCAGTGAAGGGGAGGCGGGAAACACCATATATTTT. This sequence encodes CASSEGEAGNTIYF. The J gene is TRBJ1-3, the V gene TRBV6-1; no reliable D call. The germline V gene has CDR1 MNHNS and CDR2 SASEGT. The CDR3 length is 14 residues. The V end lost 1 base, the J end lost 4 bases, and 8 bases lay between the germline ends.

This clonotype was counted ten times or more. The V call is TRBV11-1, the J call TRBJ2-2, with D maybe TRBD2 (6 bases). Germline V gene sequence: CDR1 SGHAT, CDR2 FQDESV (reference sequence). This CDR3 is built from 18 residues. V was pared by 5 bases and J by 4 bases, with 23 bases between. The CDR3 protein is CASSAGIGRGRLTGELFF. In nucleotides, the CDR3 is TGTGCCAGCAGCGCGGGTATAGGTCGGGGGAGACTCACCGGGGAGCTGTTTTTT.

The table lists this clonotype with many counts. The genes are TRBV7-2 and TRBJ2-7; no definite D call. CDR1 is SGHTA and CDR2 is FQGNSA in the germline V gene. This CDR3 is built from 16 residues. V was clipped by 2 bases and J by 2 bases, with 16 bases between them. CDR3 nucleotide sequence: TGTGCCAGCAGCTTATACGGGTCAGTTGAAACCTACGAGCAGTACTTC. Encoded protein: CASSLYGSVETYEQYF.

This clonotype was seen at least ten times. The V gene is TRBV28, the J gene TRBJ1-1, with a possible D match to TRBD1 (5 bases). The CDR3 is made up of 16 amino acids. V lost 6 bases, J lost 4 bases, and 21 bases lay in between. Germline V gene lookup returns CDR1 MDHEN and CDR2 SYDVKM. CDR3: CASSPAGRRVGTEAFF. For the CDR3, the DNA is TGTGCCAGCAGCCCCGCCGGACGCAGGGTGGGCACTGAAGCTTTCTTT.